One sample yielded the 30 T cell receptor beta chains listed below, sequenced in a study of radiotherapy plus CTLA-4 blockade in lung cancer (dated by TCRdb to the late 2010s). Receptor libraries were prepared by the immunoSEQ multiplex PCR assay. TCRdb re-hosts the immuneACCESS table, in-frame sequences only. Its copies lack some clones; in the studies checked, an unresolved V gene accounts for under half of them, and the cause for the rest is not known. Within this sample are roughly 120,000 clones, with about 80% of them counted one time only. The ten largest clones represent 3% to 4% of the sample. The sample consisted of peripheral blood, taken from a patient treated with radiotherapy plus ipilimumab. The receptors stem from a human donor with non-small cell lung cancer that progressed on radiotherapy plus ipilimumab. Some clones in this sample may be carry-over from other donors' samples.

CDR3 sequence (DNA): TGTGCTAGTGGTTTGGCGTCGGGAAACACCATATATTTT. Encoded protein: CASGLASGNTIYF. The chain combines TRBV12-5 with TRBJ1-3; D remains unclear. The CDR3 covers 13 residues. V gave up 1 base and J gave up 4 bases, with 5 bases separating them. Germline V gene lookup returns CDR1 LGHNT and CDR2 FRNRAP.

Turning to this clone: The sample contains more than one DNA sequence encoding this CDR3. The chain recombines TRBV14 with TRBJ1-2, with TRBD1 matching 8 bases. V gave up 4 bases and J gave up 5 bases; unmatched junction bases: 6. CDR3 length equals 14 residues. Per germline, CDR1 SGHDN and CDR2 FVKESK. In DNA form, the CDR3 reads TGTGCCAGCAGCCGAGACAGGGGAGAATATGGCTACACCTTC. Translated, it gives CASSRDRGEYGYTF.

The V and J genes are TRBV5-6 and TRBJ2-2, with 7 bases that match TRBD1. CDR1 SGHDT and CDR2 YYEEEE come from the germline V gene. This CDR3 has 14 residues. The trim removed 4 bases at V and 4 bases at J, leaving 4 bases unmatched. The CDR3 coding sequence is TGTGCCAGCAGCGTGGACAGGCCCACCGGGGAGCTGTTTTTT. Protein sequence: CASSVDRPTGELFF.

CDR3 sequence (DNA): TGTGCCAGCAGCTGGGGGCCGGGACAGGGAGGGGAAAAACTGTTTTTT. It codes for CASSWGPGQGGEKLFF. The chain joins TRBV5-4 to TRBJ1-4, with 9 positions matching TRBD1. The V gene end was trimmed by 3 bases and the J gene end by 8 bases; junction bases not matched to a gene: 11. In germline, CDR1 is SGHNT, CDR2 YYREEE (reference sequence). CDR3 size: 16 residues.

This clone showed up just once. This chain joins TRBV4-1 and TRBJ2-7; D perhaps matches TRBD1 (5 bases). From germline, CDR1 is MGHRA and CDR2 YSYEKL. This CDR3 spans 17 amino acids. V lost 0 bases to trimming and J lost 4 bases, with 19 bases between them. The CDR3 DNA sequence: TGCGCCAGCAGCCAAGAGTGGTTCAGGGAAAAGATGTACGAGCAGTACTTC. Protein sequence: CASSQEWFREKMYEQYF.

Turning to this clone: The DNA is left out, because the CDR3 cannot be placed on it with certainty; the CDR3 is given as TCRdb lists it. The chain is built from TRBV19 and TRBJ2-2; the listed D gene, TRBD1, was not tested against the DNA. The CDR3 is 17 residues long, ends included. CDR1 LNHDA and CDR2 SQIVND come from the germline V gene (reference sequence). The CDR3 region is CASRSGGRGLRAGELFF.

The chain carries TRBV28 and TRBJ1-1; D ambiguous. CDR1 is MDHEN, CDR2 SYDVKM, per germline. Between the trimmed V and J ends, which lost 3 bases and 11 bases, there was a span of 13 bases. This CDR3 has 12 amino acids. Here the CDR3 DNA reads TGTGCCAGCAGTTTGATGGGGTCGCGCGCTTTCTTT. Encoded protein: CASSLMGSRAFF.

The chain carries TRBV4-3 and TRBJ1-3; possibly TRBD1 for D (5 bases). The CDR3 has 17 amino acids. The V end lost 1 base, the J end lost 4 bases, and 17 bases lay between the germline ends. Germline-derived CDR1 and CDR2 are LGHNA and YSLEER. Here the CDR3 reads CASSQGSVRQGGNTIYF. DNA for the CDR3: TGCGCCAGCAGCCAAGGATCAGTTCGGCAGGGAGGAAACACCATATATTTT.

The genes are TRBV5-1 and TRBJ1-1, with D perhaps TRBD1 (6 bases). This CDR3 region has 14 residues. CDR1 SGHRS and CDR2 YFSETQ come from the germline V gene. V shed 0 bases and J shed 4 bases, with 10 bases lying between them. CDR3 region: CASSLEQGGTEAFF. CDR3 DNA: TGCGCCAGCAGCTTGGAACAGGGCGGCACTGAAGCTTTCTTT.

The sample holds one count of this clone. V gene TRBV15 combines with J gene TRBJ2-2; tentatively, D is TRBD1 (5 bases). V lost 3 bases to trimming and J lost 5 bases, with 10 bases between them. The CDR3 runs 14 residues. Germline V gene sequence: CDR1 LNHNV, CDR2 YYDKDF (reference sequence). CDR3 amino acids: CATSSGQPTGELFF. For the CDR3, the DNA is TGTGCCACCAGCAGTGGACAACCAACCGGGGAGCTGTTTTTT.

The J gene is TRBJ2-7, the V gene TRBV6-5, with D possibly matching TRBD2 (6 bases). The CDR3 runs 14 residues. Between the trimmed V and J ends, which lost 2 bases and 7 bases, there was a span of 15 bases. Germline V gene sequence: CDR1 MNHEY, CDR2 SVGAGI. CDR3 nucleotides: TGTGCCAGCAGTTACGGGACCCACCGGGAGGAGCAGTACTTC. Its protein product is CASSYGTHREEQYF.

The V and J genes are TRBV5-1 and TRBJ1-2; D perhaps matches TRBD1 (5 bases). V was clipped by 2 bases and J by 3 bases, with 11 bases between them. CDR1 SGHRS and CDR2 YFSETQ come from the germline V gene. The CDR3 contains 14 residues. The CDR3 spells CASSFTGGDYGYTF. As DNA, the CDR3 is TGCGCCAGCAGCTTTACGGGGGGAGACTATGGCTACACCTTC. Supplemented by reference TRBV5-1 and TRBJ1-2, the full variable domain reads KAGVTQTPRYLIKTRGQQVTLSCSPISGHRSVSWYQQTPGQGLQFLFEYFSETQRNKGNFPGRFSGRQFSNSRSEMNVSTLELGDSALYLCASSFTGGDYGYTFGSGTRLTVV.

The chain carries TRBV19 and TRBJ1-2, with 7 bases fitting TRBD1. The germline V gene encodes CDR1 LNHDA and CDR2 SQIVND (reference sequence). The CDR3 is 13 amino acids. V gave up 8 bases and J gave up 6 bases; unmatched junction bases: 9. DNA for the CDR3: TGTGCCAGTGAGCCGACAGGGAGAGATGGCTACACCTTC. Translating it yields CASEPTGRDGYTF. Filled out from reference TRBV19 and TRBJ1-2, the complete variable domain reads DGGITQSPKYLFRKEGQNVTLSCEQNLNHDAMYWYRQDPGQGLRLIYYSQIVNDFQKGDIAEGYSVSREKKESFPLTVTSAQKNPTAFYLCASEPTGRDGYTFGSGTRLTVV.

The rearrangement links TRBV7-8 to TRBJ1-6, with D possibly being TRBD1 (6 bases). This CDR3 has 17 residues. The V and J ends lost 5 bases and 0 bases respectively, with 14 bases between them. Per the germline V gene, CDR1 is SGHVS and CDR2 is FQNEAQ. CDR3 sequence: CASSHLTGPSYNSPLHF. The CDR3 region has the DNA TGTGCCAGCAGCCACTTAACAGGGCCCTCCTATAATTCACCCCTCCACTTT.

Here the CDR3 reads CASSRQGWGETQYF. The DNA of the CDR3 is TGTGCCAGCAGCCGACAGGGCTGGGGGGAGACCCAGTACTTC. V is TRBV6-5 and J is TRBJ2-5, with 7 bases lining up with TRBD1. CDR1 is MNHEY and CDR2 is SVGAGI in the germline V gene. The V gene end was trimmed by 6 bases and the J gene end by 5 bases; junction bases not matched to a gene: 9. CDR3 length equals 14 residues.

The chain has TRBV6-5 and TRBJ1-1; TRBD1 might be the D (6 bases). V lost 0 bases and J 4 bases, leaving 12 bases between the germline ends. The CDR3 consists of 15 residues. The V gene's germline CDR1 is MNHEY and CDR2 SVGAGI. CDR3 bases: TGTGCCAGCAGTTACTCTACGGGGGCGGCCACTGAAGCTTTCTTT. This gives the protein CASSYSTGAATEAFF.

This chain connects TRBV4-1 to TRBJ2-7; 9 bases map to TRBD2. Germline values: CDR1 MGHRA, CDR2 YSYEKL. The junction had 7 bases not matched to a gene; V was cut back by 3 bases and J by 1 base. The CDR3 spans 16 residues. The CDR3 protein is CASSHPTSGRSYEQYF. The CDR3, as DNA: TGCGCCAGCAGCCATCCGACTAGCGGACGATCCTACGAGCAGTACTTC.

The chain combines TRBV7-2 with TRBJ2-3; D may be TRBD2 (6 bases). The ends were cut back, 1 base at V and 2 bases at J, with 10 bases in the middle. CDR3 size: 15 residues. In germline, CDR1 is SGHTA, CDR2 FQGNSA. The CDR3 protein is CASSLVGGATDTQYF. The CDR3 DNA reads TGTGCCAGCAGCTTAGTGGGGGGAGCCACAGATACGCAGTATTTT.

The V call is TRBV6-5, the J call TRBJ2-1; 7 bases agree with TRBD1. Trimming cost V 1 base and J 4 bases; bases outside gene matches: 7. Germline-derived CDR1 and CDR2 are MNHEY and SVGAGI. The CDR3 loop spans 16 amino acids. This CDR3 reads CASSYFTGTAYNEQFF. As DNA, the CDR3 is TGTGCCAGCAGTTACTTCACCGGGACAGCATACAATGAGCAGTTCTTC.

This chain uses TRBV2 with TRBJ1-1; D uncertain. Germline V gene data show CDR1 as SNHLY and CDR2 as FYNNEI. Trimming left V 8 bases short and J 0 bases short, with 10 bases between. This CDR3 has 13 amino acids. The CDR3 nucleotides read TGTGCCAGCTCCAGCGGTGTGAACACTGAAGCTTTCTTT. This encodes CASSSGVNTEAFF.

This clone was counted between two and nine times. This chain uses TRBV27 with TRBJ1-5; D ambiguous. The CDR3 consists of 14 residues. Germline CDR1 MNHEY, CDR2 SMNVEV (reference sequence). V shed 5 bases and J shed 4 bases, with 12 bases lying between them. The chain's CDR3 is CASSPNVGNQPQHF. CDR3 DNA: TGTGCCAGCAGTCCGAATGTGGGAAATCAGCCCCAGCATTTT.

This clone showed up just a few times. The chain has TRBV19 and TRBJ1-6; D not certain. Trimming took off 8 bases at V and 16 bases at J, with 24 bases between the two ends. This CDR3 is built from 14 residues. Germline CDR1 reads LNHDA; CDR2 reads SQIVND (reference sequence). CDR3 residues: CASSALDGLLRLHF. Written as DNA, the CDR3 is TGTGCCAGTTCTGCCCTCGACGGACTGCTCAGGCTCCACTTT. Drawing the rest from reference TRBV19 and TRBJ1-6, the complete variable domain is DGGITQSPKYLFRKEGQNVTLSCEQNLNHDAMYWYRQDPGQGLRLIYYSQIVNDFQKGDIAEGYSVSREKKESFPLTVTSAQKNPTAFYLCASSALDGLLRLHFGNGTRLTVT.

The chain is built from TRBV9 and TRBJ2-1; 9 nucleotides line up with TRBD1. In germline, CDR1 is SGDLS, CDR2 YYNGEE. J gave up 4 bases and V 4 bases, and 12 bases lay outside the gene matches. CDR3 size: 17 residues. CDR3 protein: CASSPHSRDRAYNEQFF. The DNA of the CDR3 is TGTGCCAGCAGCCCTCACTCCCGGGACAGGGCTTACAATGAGCAGTTCTTC.

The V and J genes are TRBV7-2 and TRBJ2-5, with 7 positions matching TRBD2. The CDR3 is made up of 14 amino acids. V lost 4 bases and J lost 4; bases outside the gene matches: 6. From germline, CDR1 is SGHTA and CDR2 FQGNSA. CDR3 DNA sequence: TGTGCCAGCAGCTCCTGGGGGGGTCCAGAGACCCAGTACTTC. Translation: CASSSWGGPETQYF.

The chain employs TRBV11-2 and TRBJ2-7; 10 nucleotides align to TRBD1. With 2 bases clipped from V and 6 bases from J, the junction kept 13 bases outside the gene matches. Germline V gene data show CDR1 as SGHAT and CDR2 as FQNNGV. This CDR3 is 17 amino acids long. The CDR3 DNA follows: TGTGCCAGCAGCTTACGGACCCTCCGGGACAGGGGTGGCGAGCAGTACTTC. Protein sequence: CASSLRTLRDRGGEQYF.

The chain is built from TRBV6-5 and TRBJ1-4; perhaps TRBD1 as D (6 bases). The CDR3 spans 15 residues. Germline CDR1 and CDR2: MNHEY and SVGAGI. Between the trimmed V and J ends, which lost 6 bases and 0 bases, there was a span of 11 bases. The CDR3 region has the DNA TGTGCCAGCAGGACTAGACAGGCAACTAATGAAAAACTGTTTTTT. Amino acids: CASRTRQATNEKLFF.

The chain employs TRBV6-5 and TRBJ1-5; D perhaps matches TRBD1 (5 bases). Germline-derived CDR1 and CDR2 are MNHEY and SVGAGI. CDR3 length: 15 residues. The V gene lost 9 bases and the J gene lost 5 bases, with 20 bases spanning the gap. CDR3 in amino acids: CARISGMERDQPQHF. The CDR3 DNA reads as TGTGCCAGGATTTCAGGGATGGAACGGGATCAGCCCCAGCATTTT.

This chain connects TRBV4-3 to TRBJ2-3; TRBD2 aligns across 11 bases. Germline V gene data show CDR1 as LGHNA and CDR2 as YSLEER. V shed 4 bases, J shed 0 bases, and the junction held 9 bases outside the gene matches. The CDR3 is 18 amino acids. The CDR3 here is CASSRTGTSGSSTDTQYF. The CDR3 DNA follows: TGCGCCAGCAGCCGAACCGGGACTAGCGGTTCGAGCACAGATACGCAGTATTTT.

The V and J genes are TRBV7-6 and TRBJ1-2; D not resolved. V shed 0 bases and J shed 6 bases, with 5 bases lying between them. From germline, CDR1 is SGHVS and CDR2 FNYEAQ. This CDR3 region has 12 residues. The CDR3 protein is CASSLARNGYTF. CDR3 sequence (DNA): TGTGCCAGCAGCTTAGCAAGGAATGGCTACACCTTC.

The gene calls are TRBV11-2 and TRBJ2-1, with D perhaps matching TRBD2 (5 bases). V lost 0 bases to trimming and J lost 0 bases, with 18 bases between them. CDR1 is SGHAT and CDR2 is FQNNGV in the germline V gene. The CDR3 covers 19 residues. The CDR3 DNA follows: TGTGCCAGCAGCTTAGATCCAAGACGGGGAAACCCCTCCTACAATGAGCAGTTCTTC. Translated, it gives CASSLDPRRGNPSYNEQFF.